The 22 T cell receptor beta chains below all came from one sample that was sequenced in a study of PD-1 blockade in classical Hodgkin lymphoma (dated by TCRdb to between 2020 and 2021). The sample's time point label, decoded: cycle 1 day 1 (C1D1), immediately before nivolumab initiation. Every trial patient had relapsed following autologous stem cell transplantation, and prior brentuximab vedotin exposure was what differed among cohorts A, B and C. The library was built by means of the immunoSEQ multiplex PCR assay. TCRdb retrieved this table from immuneACCESS and kept in-frame rearrangements only. Not all clones are present; in checked studies, unresolved V genes account for under half, and no reason is known for the remainder. The sample yields about 50,000 clones; 73% were counted once. The ten largest make up approximately 10% of the sample. This material consisted of peripheral blood mononuclear cells (PBMCs), taken at baseline. These receptors came from a human donor with classical Hodgkin lymphoma.

V gene TRBV4-1 combines with J gene TRBJ2-4; 7 bases align to TRBD2. The CDR3 totals 16 residues. Germline values: CDR1 MGHRA, CDR2 YSYEKL. V lost 4 bases, J lost 0 bases, and 6 bases stayed unmatched. The CDR3 here is CASSPSGILAKNIQYF. The CDR3, as DNA: TGCGCCAGCAGCCCGAGCGGGATACTAGCCAAAAACATTCAGTACTTC.

This clone was observed a handful of times. The chain uses TRBV5-6 and TRBJ2-1, with TRBD2 identical over 7 bases. CDR3 size: 12 residues. V lost 4 bases to trimming and J lost 10 bases; unmatched junction nucleotides: 5. Germline V CDR1 and CDR2: SGHDT, YYEEEE. The CDR3 coding sequence is TGTGCCAGCAGCGCGGGACTATCCGAGCAGTTCTTC. It codes for CASSAGLSEQFF.

V gene TRBV2 combines with J gene TRBJ2-7; D possibly corresponds to TRBD2 (6 bases). The V end was cut by 1 base, the J end by 5 bases, with 18 bases between. This CDR3 spans 16 amino acids. Germline V gene lookup returns CDR1 SNHLY and CDR2 FYNNEI. The CDR3 spells CASSEGYGTGVDEQYF. CDR3 DNA: TGTGCCAGCAGTGAAGGATATGGGACGGGGGTGGACGAGCAGTACTTC.

The V gene is TRBV6-5, the J gene TRBJ2-5; 7 nucleotides match TRBD1. The better agreement between TRBJ2-7 and the DNA end casts doubt on the J call. The CDR3 sequence is 16 residues long. From germline, CDR1 is MNHEY and CDR2 SVGAGI. DNA for the CDR3: TGTGCCAGCAGTTACAGCGGACAGGTGAGCTCCTACGAGCAGTACTTC. Residues: CASSYSGQVSSYEQYF.

V is TRBV5-8 and J is TRBJ2-7; D is undetermined. CDR1 and CDR2 (germline): SGHTS, YDEGEE. The V end was cut by 3 bases, the J end by 6 bases, with 7 bases between. The CDR3 has 11 residues. The DNA for the CDR3 is TGTGCCAGCAGCTGGGTGTCCGAGCAGTACTTC. Its protein product is CASSWVSEQYF.

This chain joins TRBV5-1 and TRBJ1-4; D call uncertain. Trimming pared 0 bases from V and 8 bases from J, leaving 8 bases between. This CDR3 is built from 13 residues. Per germline, CDR1 SGHRS and CDR2 YFSETQ. DNA for the CDR3: TGCGCCAGCAGCTTGGCCGAGAGGGAAAAACTGTTTTTT. Protein sequence: CASSLAEREKLFF.

This sequence joins TRBV9 and TRBJ2-3; TRBD2 matches at 10 bases. The CDR3 totals 16 residues. The ends lost 0 bases at V and 10 bases at J; junction bases unmatched: 11. The germline V gene encodes CDR1 SGDLS and CDR2 YYNGEE. The CDR3 DNA sequence: TGTGCCAGCAGCGTAGTCGCAGCGGGAGGGCCGGTACCGCAGTATTTT. This codes for CASSVVAAGGPVPQYF.

The chain couples TRBV27 to TRBJ1-1; D ambiguous. The CDR3 covers 12 residues. Trimming removed 3 bases at V and 5 bases at J, with 7 bases between. Germline CDR1 MNHEY, CDR2 SMNVEV (reference sequence). CDR3 amino acids: CASSFQGTEAFF. Written as DNA, the CDR3 is TGTGCCAGCAGTTTCCAAGGGACTGAAGCTTTCTTT.

The rearrangement links TRBV19 to TRBJ2-3; the D gene is possibly TRBD2 (5 bases). Germline CDR1 and CDR2: LNHDA and SQIVND (reference sequence). The CDR3 consists of 15 residues. The germline V and J ends were trimmed by 3 bases and 3 bases, with 13 bases remaining between them. The CDR3 sequence: CASSIQGGATDTQYF. CDR3 DNA: TGTGCCAGTAGTATCCAAGGAGGAGCGACAGATACGCAGTATTTT.

The chain is built from TRBV6-1 and TRBJ1-1, with D possibly matching TRBD1 (6 bases). This CDR3 is 15 amino acids long. Germline V gene data show CDR1 as MNHNS and CDR2 as SASEGT. V was clipped by 4 bases and J by 0 bases, with 12 bases between them. This chain's CDR3 is CASSAVAGVNTEAFF. The CDR3 DNA reads as TGTGCCAGCAGTGCGGTCGCAGGGGTGAACACTGAAGCTTTCTTT.

Only one count was recorded for this clone. The chain uses TRBV5-5 and TRBJ1-3; 11 bases map to TRBD1. CDR1 SGHKS and CDR2 YYEKEE come from the germline V gene (reference sequence). This CDR3 region has 17 residues. V dropped 4 bases and J dropped 0; count of bases not matched to a gene: 6. The CDR3 DNA reads TGTGCCAGCAGCCCAGGACAGGGGGCCATCTCTGGAAACACCATATATTTT. It encodes CASSPGQGAISGNTIYF.

The chain joins TRBV7-6 to TRBJ2-5; maybe TRBD1 (5 bases). Trimming removed 1 base at V and 4 bases at J, with 13 bases between. The CDR3 is 15 amino acids. Germline V lookup: CDR1 SGHVS, CDR2 FNYEAQ. CDR3 DNA: TGTGCCAGCAGCTTAGTGGTCAGGGCCGGAGAGACCCAGTACTTC. Residues: CASSLVVRAGETQYF.

This clone was seen once. This rearrangement joins TRBV4-2 to TRBJ1-6; maybe TRBD1 (6 bases). The CDR3 contains 18 residues. Germline V lookup: CDR1 LGHNA, CDR2 YNFKEQ. V lost 0 bases and J lost 14, with 26 bases in between. The CDR3 loop reads CASSQDRGAKLGFPALHF. The CDR3 DNA is TGTGCCAGCAGCCAAGATCGGGGGGCCAAATTGGGATTTCCGGCCCTCCACTTT.

V usage is TRBV18 and J usage is TRBJ1-2, with 9 bases lining up with TRBD1. The CDR3 is 16 amino acids. Germline CDR1 is KGHSH and CDR2 is LQKENI. The V segment lost 0 bases and the J segment 0 bases; nucleotides outside the gene matches: 2. The DNA for the CDR3 is TGTGCCAGCTCACCACCTAGACAGGGGGCTAACTATGGCTACACCTTC. This encodes CASSPPRQGANYGYTF.

The chain has TRBV5-1 and TRBJ1-2; the D gene is possibly TRBD1 (6 bases). Germline values: CDR1 SGHRS, CDR2 YFSETQ. With 4 bases removed from V and 11 bases from J, the gap between germline ends came to 30 bases. The CDR3 contains 17 residues. CDR3 sequence reads: CASSQQGMGLEGVGYTF. For the CDR3, the DNA is TGCGCCAGCAGCCAACAAGGGATGGGACTTGAGGGGGTTGGGTACACCTTC.

The CDR3 DNA is TGTGCCAGCAGCGTAGTTGGTGGGGCCTACGAGCAGTACTTC. This translates into CASSVVGGAYEQYF. The rearrangement links TRBV9 to TRBJ2-7; no clear D gene. Trimming removed 0 bases at V and 2 bases at J, with 9 bases between. Germline V gene sequence: CDR1 SGDLS, CDR2 YYNGEE. CDR3 length equals 14 residues.

The V call is TRBV13, the J call TRBJ2-2, with TRBD1 matching 12 bases. V trimming: 3 bases; J trimming: 0 bases; junction bases outside the gene matches: 5. The CDR3 is 18 residues long. Per germline, CDR1 PRHDT and CDR2 FYEKMQ (reference sequence). The CDR3: CASSFGTGGESNTGELFF. The CDR3 nucleotides read TGTGCCAGCAGCTTCGGGACAGGGGGCGAATCGAACACCGGGGAGCTGTTTTTT.

A few counts support this clone. The rearrangement links TRBV18 to TRBJ1-2; D might be TRBD1 (6 bases). Germline V CDR1 and CDR2: KGHSH, LQKENI. V lost 3 bases and J lost 3, with 11 bases in between. This CDR3 contains 14 residues. The DNA of the CDR3 is TGTGCCAGCTCACCGTCGACAGGAGACTATGGCTACACCTTC. This sequence encodes CASSPSTGDYGYTF.

The chain links TRBV6-1 to TRBJ2-1; 10 nucleotides line up with TRBD2. The V segment lost 2 bases and the J segment 9 bases; nucleotides outside the gene matches: 4. Germline assignment: CDR1 MNHNS and CDR2 SASEGT. The CDR3 length is 14 residues. CDR3 residues: CASSELAGVSEQFF. CDR3 nucleotide sequence: TGTGCCAGCAGTGAACTAGCGGGAGTCAGTGAGCAGTTCTTC.

This chain connects TRBV27 to TRBJ2-1, with D unresolved. Germline V gene data show CDR1 as MNHEY and CDR2 as SMNVEV (reference sequence). The CDR3 loop spans 15 amino acids. V was shortened by 0 bases and J by 2 bases, with 8 bases between the two germline ends. Written as DNA, the CDR3 is TGTGCCAGCAGTTTATCCTCGGGCCCCTACAATGAGCAGTTCTTC. Translation gives CASSLSSGPYNEQFF.

The genes are TRBV6-5 and TRBJ2-7; D is possibly TRBD1 or TRBD2 (6 bases each). Per germline, CDR1 MNHEY and CDR2 SVGAGI. Trimming stripped 5 bases from V and 1 base from J, with 12 bases between. This CDR3 spans 14 amino acids. The CDR3 loop is CASSPSGASYEQYF. Here the CDR3 DNA reads TGTGCCAGCAGTCCTTCGGGGGCATCCTACGAGCAGTACTTC.

There are a few counts of this clone. The rearrangement links TRBV7-9 to TRBJ2-4, with 8 nucleotides matching TRBD1. After removal of 6 bases from V and 7 bases from J, the junction contained 5 bases not matched to a gene. The germline V gene has CDR1 SEHNR and CDR2 FQNEAQ (reference sequence). CDR3 length: 13 residues. The CDR3: CASSRQGRNIQYF. Written as DNA, the CDR3 is TGTGCCAGCAGTAGACAGGGGAGGAACATTCAGTACTTC.